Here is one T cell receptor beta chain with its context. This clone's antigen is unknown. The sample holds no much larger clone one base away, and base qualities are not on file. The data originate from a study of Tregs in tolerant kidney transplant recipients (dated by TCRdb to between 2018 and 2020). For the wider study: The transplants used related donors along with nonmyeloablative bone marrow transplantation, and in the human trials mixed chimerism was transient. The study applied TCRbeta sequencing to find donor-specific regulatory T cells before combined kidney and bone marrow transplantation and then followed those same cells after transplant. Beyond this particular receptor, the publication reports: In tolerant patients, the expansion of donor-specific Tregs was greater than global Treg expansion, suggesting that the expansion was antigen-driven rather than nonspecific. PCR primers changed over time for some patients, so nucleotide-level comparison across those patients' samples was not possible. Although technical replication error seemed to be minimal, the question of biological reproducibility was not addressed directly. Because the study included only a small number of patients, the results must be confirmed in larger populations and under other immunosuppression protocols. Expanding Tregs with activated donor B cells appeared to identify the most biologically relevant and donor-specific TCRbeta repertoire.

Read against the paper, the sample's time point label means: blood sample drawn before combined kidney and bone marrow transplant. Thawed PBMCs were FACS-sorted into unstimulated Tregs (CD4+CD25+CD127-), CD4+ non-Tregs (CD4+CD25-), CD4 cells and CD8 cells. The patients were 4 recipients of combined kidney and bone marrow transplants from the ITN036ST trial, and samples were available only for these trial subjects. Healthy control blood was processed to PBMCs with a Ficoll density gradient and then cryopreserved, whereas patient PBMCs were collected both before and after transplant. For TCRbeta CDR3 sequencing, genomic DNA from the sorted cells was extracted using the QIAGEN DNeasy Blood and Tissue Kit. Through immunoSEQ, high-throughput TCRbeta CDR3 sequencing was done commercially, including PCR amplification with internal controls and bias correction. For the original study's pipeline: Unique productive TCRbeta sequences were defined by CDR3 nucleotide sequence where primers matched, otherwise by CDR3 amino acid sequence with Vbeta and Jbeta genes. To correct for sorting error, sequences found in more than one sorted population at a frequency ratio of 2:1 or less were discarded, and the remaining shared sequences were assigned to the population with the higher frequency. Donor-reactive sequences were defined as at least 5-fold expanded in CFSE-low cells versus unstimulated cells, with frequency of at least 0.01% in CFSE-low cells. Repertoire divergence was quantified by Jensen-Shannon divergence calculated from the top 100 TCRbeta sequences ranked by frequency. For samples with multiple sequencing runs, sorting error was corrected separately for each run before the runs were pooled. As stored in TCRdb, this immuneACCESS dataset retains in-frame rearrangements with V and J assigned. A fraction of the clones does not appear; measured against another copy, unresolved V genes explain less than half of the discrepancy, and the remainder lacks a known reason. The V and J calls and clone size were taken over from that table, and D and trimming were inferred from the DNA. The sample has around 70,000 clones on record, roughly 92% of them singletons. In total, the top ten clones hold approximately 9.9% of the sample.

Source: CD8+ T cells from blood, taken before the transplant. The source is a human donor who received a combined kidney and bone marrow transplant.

The bases are TGTGCCAGCAGCGCGCTAGAATACGAGCAGTACTTC. Translation gives CASSALEYEQYF. The chain is made from TRBV11-2 and TRBJ2-7; too little of a D gene remains to name it. The CDR3 measures 12 amino acids from cysteine to phenylalanine. The kept DNA is CDR3 alone, 36 bases in frame from the first base. CDR1 and CDR2 (SGHAT, FQNNGV) derive from the germline V gene. Trimming at the junction amounts to 5 bases on V and 4 bases on J, and the germline ends lie 9 bases apart. With the portions outside the CDR3 filled from the reference TRBV11-2 and TRBJ2-7 genes, the complete variable region becomes EAGVAQSPRYKIIEKRQSVAFWCNPISGHATLYWYQQILGQGPKLLIQFQNNGVVDDSQLPKDRFSAERLKGVDSTLKIQPAKLEDSAVYLCASSALEYEQYFGPGTRLTVT.